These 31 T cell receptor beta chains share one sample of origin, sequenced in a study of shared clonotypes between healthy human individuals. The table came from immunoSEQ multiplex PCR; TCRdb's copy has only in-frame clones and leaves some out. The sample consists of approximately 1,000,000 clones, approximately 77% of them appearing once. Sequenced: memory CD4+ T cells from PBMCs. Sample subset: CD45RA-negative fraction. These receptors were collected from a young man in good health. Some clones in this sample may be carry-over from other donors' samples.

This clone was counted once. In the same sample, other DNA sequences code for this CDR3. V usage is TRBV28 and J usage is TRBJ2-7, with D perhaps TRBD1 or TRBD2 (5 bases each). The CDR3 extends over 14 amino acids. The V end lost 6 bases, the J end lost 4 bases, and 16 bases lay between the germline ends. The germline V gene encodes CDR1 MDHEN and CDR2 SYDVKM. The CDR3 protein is CASSSGGRAYEQYF. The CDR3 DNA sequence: TGTGCCAGCAGCTCCGGAGGCAGGGCTTACGAGCAGTACTTC.

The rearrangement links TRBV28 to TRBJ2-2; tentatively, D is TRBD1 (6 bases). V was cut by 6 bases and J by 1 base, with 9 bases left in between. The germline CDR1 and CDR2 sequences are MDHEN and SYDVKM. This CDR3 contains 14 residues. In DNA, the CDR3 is TGTGCCAGCAGCATGACAGGGAACACCGGGGAGCTGTTTTTT. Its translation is CASSMTGNTGELFF.

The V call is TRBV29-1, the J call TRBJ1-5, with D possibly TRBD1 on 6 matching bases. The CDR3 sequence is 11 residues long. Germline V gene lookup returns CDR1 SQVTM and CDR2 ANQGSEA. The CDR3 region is CRRGGNQPQHF. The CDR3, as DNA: TGCAGGAGGGGGGGCAATCAGCCCCAGCATTTT.

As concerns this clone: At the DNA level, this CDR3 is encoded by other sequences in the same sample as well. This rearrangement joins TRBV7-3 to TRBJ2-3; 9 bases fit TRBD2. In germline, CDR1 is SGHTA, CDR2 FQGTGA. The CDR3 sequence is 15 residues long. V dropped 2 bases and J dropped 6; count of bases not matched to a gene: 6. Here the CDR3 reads CASSLAAGGPDTQYF. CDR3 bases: TGTGCCAGCAGCTTAGCGGCGGGAGGGCCCGATACGCAGTATTTT.

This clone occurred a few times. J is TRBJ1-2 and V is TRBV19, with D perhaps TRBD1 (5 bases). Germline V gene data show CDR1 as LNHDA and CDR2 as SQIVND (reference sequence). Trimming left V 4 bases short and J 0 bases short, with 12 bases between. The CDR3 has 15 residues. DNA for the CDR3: TGTGCCAGTAGTAGAGGCAGGGCCCCTAACTATGGCTACACCTTC. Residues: CASSRGRAPNYGYTF.

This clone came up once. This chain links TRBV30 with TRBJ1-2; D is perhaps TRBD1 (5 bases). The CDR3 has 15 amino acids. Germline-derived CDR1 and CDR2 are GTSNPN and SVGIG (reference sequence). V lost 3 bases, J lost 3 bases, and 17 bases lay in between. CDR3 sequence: CAWRPLSGKHYGYTF. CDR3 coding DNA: TGTGCCTGGAGACCCCTGTCAGGGAAGCACTATGGCTACACCTTC.

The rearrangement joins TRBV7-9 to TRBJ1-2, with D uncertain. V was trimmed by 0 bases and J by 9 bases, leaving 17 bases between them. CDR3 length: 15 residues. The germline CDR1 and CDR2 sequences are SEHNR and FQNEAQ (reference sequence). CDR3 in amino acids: CASSLAQSGRGSYTF. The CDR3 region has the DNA TGTGCCAGCAGCTTAGCGCAGTCGGGTCGGGGTAGCTACACCTTC.

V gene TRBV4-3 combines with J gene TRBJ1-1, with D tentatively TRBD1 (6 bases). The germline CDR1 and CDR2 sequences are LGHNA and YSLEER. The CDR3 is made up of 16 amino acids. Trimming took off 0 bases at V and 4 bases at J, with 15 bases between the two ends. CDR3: CASSQEWGRGGTEAFF. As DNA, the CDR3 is TGCGCCAGCAGCCAAGAATGGGGCAGGGGAGGCACTGAAGCTTTCTTT.

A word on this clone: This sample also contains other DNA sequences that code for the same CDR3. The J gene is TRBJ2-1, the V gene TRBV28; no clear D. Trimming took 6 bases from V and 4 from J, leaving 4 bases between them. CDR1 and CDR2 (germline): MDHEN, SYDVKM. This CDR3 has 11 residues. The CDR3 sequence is CASRLYNEQFF. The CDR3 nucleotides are TGTGCCAGCAGGCTATACAATGAGCAGTTCTTC.

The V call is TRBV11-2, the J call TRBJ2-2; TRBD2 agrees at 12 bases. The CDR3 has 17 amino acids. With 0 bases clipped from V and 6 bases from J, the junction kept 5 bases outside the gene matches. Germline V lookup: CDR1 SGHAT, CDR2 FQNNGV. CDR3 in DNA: TGTGCCAGCAGCTTAGATCTGCTAGCGGGAGGGCCCGGGGAGCTGTTTTTT. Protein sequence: CASSLDLLAGGPGELFF. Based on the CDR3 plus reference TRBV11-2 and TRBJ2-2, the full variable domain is EAGVAQSPRYKIIEKRQSVAFWCNPISGHATLYWYQQILGQGPKLLIQFQNNGVVDDSQLPKDRFSAERLKGVDSTLKIQPAKLEDSAVYLCASSLDLLAGGPGELFFGEGSRLTVL.

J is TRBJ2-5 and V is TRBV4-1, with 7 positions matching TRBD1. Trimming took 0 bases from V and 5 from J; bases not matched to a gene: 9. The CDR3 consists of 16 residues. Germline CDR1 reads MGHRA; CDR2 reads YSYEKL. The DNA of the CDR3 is TGCGCCAGCAGCCAAGATTCAGGGGGAGTGGGCGAGACCCAGTACTTC. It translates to CASSQDSGGVGETQYF.

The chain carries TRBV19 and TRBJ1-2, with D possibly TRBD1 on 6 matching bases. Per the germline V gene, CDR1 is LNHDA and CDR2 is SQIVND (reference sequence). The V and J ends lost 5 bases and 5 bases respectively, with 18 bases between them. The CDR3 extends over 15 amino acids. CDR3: CASSSSGGAGYGYTF. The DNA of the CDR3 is TGTGCCAGTAGTTCATCGGGGGGCGCAGGGTATGGCTACACCTTC.

For the CDR3, the DNA is TGTGCCAGTAGTTTAGGAAGCGGGAGGAGTACTGAGCTGTTTTTT. Translation: CASSLGSGRSTELFF. J is TRBJ2-2 and V is TRBV19; 9 positions match TRBD2. The CDR3 consists of 15 residues. V was clipped by 5 bases and J by 11 bases; unmatched bases: 12. The V gene's germline CDR1 is LNHDA and CDR2 SQIVND (reference sequence).

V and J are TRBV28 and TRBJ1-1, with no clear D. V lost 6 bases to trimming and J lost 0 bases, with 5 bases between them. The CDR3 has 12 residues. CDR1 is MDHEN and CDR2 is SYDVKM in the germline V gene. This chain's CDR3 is CASRYLNTEAFF. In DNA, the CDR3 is TGTGCCAGCAGGTACTTGAACACTGAAGCTTTCTTT.

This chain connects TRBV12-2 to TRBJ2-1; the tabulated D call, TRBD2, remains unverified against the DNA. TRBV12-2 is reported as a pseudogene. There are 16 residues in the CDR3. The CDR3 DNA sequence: TGTGCAAGTCGCCTTGTGAGCGGGAGCCGCTACAATGAGCAGTTCTTC. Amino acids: CASRLVSGSRYNEQFF.

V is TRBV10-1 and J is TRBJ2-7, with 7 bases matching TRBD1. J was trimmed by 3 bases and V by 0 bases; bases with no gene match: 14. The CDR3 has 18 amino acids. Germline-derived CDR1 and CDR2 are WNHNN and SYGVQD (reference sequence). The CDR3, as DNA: TGCGCCAGCAGTGAGTCGGGGGACAGACAAGACTGGAGCTACGAGCAGTACTTC. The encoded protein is CASSESGDRQDWSYEQYF.

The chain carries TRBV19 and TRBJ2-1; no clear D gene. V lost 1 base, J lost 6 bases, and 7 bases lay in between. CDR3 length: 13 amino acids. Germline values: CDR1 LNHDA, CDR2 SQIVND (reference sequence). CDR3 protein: CASSIGRINEQFF. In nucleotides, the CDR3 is TGTGCCAGTAGTATAGGACGGATCAATGAGCAGTTCTTC.

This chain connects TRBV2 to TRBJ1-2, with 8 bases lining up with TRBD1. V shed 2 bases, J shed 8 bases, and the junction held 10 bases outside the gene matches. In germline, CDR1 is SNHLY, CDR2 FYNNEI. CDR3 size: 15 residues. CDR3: CASSESSFYRGGYTF. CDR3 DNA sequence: TGTGCCAGCAGTGAATCGTCATTTTACAGGGGGGGCTACACCTTC.

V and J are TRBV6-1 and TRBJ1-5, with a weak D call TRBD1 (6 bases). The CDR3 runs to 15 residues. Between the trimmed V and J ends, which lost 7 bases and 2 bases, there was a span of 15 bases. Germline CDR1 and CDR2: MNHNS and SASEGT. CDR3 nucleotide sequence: TGTGCCAGCATAGGGAGGGCAGGGGGCAATCAGCCCCAGCATTTT. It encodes CASIGRAGGNQPQHF.

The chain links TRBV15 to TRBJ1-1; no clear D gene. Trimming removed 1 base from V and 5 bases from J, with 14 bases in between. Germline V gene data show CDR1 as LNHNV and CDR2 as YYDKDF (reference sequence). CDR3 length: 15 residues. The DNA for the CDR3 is TGTGCCACCAGCAGAGGGGTAGGTGGGCAGACTGAAGCTTTCTTT. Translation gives CATSRGVGGQTEAFF.

CDR3 region: CASRADRGRRGYTF. In nucleotides, the CDR3 is TGTGCCAGCAGGGCAGACAGGGGGCGTCGGGGCTACACCTTC. This chain connects TRBV2 to TRBJ1-2; 10 bases are shared with TRBD1. Germline lookup yields CDR1 SNHLY and CDR2 FYNNEI. This CDR3 has 14 amino acids. The V and J ends lost 6 bases and 8 bases, in that order; junction bases with no gene match: 9.

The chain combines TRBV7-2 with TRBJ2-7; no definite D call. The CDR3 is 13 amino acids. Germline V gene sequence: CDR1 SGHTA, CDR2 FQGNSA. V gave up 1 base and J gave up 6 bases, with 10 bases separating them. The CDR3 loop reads CASSLGFLREQYF. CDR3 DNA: TGTGCCAGCAGCTTAGGTTTCTTGCGCGAGCAGTACTTC.

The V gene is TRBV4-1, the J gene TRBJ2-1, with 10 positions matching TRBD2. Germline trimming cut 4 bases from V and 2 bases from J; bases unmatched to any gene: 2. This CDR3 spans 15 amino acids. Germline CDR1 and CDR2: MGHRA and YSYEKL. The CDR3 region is CASSLLAGAYNEQFF. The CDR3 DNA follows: TGCGCCAGCAGCCTGCTAGCGGGAGCCTACAATGAGCAGTTCTTC.

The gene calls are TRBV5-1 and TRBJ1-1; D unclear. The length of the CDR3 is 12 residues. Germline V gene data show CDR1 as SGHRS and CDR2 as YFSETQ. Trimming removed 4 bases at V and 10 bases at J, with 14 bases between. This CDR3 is CASSEDESRAFF. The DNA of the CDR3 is TGCGCCAGCAGCGAGGACGAGTCGAGAGCTTTCTTT.

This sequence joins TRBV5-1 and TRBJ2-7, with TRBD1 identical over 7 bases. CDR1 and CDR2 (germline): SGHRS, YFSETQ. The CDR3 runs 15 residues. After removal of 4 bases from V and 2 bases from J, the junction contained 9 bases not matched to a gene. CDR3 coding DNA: TGCGCCAGCAGCCAATTTGGGACAGACACCTACGAGCAGTACTTC. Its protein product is CASSQFGTDTYEQYF.

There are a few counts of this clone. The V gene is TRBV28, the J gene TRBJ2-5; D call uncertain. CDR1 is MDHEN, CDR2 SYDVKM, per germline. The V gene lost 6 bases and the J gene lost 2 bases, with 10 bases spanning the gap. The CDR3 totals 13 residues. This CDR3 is CASSSTRQETQYF. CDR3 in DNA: TGTGCCAGCAGCTCCACTCGGCAAGAGACCCAGTACTTC.

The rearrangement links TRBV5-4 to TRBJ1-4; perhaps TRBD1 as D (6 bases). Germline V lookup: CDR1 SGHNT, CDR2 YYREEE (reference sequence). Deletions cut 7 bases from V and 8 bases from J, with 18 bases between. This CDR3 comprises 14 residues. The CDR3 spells CASSRGGGGEKLFF. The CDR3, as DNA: TGTGCCAGCTCCAGGGGCGGGGGAGGAGAAAAACTGTTTTTT.

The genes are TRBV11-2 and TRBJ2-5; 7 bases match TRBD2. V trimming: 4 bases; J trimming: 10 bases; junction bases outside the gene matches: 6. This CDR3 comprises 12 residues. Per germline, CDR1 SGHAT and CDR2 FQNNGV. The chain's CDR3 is CASSSLGGDQYF. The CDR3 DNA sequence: TGTGCCAGCAGCTCGTTGGGGGGGGACCAGTACTTC.

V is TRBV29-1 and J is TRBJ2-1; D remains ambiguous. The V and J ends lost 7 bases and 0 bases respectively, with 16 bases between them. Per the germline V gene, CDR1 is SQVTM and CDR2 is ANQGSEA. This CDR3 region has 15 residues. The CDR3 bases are TGCAGCGGAATAGGGCCCTGGAGCTCCTACAATGAGCAGTTCTTC. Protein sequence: CSGIGPWSSYNEQFF.

The CDR3 loop reads CASSEGGPGLADSYEQYF. The CDR3 DNA is TGCGCCAGCAGTGAGGGGGGGCCGGGGCTAGCGGATTCCTACGAGCAGTACTTC. The rearrangement joins TRBV10-2 to TRBJ2-7; TRBD2 is a possible D gene (7 bases). This CDR3 spans 18 amino acids. CDR1 and CDR2 from the germline V gene are WSHSY and SAAADI. The V end lost 2 bases, the J end lost 1 base, and 21 bases lay between the germline ends.

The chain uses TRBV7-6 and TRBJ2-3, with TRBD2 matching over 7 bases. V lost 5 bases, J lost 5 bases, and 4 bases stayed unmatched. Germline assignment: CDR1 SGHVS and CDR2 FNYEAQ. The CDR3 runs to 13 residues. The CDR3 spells CASSHSGRDTQYF. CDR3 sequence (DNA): TGTGCCAGCAGCCATAGCGGGCGAGATACGCAGTATTTT. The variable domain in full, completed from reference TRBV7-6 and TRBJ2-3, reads GAGVSQSPRYKVTKRGQDVALRCDPISGHVSLYWYRQALGQGPEFLTYFNYEAQQDKSGLPNDRFSAERPEGSISTLTIQRTEQRDSAMYRCASSHSGRDTQYFGPGTRLTVL.